This record concerns one TCR beta chain sequence. Healthy and HIV-negative, the adult donors had no recent acute infections or vaccinations. Donors comprised only Caucasian adults living in Nashville, Tennessee. The sample belongs to a study of shared clonotypes between healthy human individuals. Study information: Each donor's CD8 memory used one plate, CD8 naive two, each CD4 subset three.

Sequenced by immunoSEQ multiplex PCR; TCRdb stores in-frame clones only, minus some. The sample contains about 1.1 million clones, around 78% of which appear only once. This TCR was sampled from a man between 18 and 29 years old in good health. Some clones in this sample may be carry-over from other donors' samples. The source material was memory CD4+ T cells from PBMCs. Subset of the sample: CD45RA-negative fraction.

Here the CDR3 DNA reads TGCGCCAGCAGCTTTGGGGGGACCGAAACCTACGAGCAGTACTTC. As protein: CASSFGGTETYEQYF. The gene calls are TRBV5-1 and TRBJ2-7; D might be TRBD2 (6 bases). V lost 2 bases to trimming and J lost 2 bases, with 14 bases between them. CDR1 is SGHRS, CDR2 YFSETQ, per germline. CDR3 length: 15 residues.